This T cell receptor beta chain was observed in a study of early T cells in non-severe SARS-CoV-2 infection. As for the study in general: Sequencing used unsorted whole-blood bulk RNA, so chains lack pairing.

Separate cDNA molecules each had unique molecular identifiers attached to them. TCRdb re-derived calls from the 5' RACE reads in MiXCR, one entry per CDR3 protein. This sample yields about 50,000 distinct CDR3 sequences, of which about 9.3% are seen a single time; more than 12% belongs to the top ten. This clonotype was detected many times. The CDR3 contains 16 residues. V trimming: 0 bases; J trimming: 1 base; junction bases outside the gene matches: 4. Germline V gene lookup returns CDR1 SGHDT and CDR2 YYEEEE. The rearrangement links TRBV5-6 to TRBJ2-5; 9 bases match TRBD1. Sequenced input: whole blood. This receptor was identified in an adult who was a healthcare worker with PCR-confirmed SARS-CoV-2 infection or an uninfected control (not recorded which). The CDR3 loop is CASSLATGGRQETQYF. CDR3 nucleotides: TGTGCCAGCAGCTTGGCGACAGGGGGTCGCCAAGAGACCCAGTACTTC.